A single sample is the source of the 18 T cell receptor beta chains below, sequenced in a study of control samples from healthy donors and cancer patients. Generated by immunoSEQ multiplex PCR, the TCRdb table keeps only in-frame clones and is missing some. The sample includes about 59,000 clones, about 90% seen only once; the top ten take approximately 11%. Sequencing used PBMCs. These receptors were taken from a woman aged 55 to 70 with lung cancer.

This clone was recorded once. The chain employs TRBV18 and TRBJ2-1; 9 nucleotides line up with TRBD2. The CDR3 extends over 16 amino acids. With V trimmed by 2 bases and J by 5 bases, 7 bases remained unmatched. The germline V gene has CDR1 KGHSH and CDR2 LQKENI. The chain's CDR3 is CASSPVPAGGNNEQFF. The CDR3, as DNA: TGTGCCAGCTCACCAGTCCCAGCGGGAGGAAACAATGAGCAGTTCTTC.

This sequence joins TRBV9 and TRBJ2-5; D is possibly TRBD1 (6 bases). Germline CDR1 and CDR2: SGDLS and YYNGEE. The CDR3 is made up of 13 amino acids. V was trimmed by 4 bases and J by 5 bases, leaving 12 bases between them. CDR3 in amino acids: CASSSGVAETQYF. For the CDR3, the DNA is TGTGCCAGCAGCTCAGGGGTTGCGGAGACCCAGTACTTC.

The chain uses TRBV2 and TRBJ1-3; D is undetermined. The CDR3 spans 13 residues. The V and J ends lost 4 bases and 4 bases respectively, with 8 bases between them. The germline V gene has CDR1 SNHLY and CDR2 FYNNEI. DNA for the CDR3: TGTGCCAGCAGTGCTGCATTAGGAAACACCATATATTTT. Translated: CASSAALGNTIYF.

This clone was recorded once. The J gene is TRBJ1-4, the V gene TRBV19; 8 bases are shared with TRBD1. Unmatched junction bases numbered 5, after V lost 7 bases and J lost 4 bases. The CDR3 contains 14 residues. Germline V gene lookup returns CDR1 LNHDA and CDR2 SQIVND (reference sequence). The CDR3 sequence: CASTRGQGNEKLFF. In DNA, the CDR3 is TGTGCCAGTACCCGCGGACAGGGTAATGAAAAACTGTTTTTT.

V is TRBV5-4 and J is TRBJ1-1, with D unclear. Germline V gene lookup returns CDR1 SGHNT and CDR2 YYREEE (reference sequence). With 0 bases removed from V and 1 base from J, the gap between germline ends came to 7 bases. The CDR3 is 14 residues long. The DNA of the CDR3 is TGTGCCAGCAGCTTGGATTACGGGAACACTGAAGCTTTCTTT. Its translation: CASSLDYGNTEAFF.

This clone is a singleton in its sample. The junction differs from germline at one of its ends, possibly a read error. V gene TRBV10-3 combines with J gene TRBJ2-7, with D perhaps given as TRBD1 or TRBD2 (5 bases each). The CDR3 extends over 12 amino acids. Germline V CDR1 and CDR2: ENHRY, SYGVKD. CDR3: CAISEPPRDPHF. In DNA form, the CDR3 reads TGTGCCATCAGTGAACCGCCCCGGGACCCGCACTTC.

The chain recombines TRBV28 with TRBJ1-2; TRBD1 might be the D (6 bases). This CDR3 is 14 amino acids long. V lost 9 bases and J lost 4, with 18 bases in between. Germline V lookup: CDR1 MDHEN, CDR2 SYDVKM. The CDR3 sequence is CASFRDGTFYGYTF. CDR3 DNA: TGTGCCAGTTTTAGGGACGGGACATTCTATGGCTACACCTTC.

The gene calls are TRBV14 and TRBJ2-7; D remains ambiguous. Germline V gene data show CDR1 as SGHDN and CDR2 as FVKESK. The V end was cut by 4 bases, the J end by 6 bases, with 13 bases between. The CDR3 loop spans 13 amino acids. The CDR3 nucleotides read TGTGCCAGCAGCCCGTCTAGGTCGGGCGAGCAGTACTTC. Translation gives CASSPSRSGEQYF.

The rearrangement links TRBV18 to TRBJ2-7, with a possible D match to TRBD2 (5 bases). This CDR3 has 17 amino acids. The germline V gene encodes CDR1 KGHSH and CDR2 LQKENI. Trimming stripped 1 base from V and 2 bases from J, with 18 bases between. Here the CDR3 reads CASSPRGPLNGAYEQYF. For the CDR3, the DNA is TGTGCCAGCTCACCACGAGGACCACTAAACGGGGCCTACGAGCAGTACTTC.

V is TRBV7-2 and J is TRBJ2-3, with D possibly called TRBD1 or TRBD2 (5 bases each). The germline V gene encodes CDR1 SGHTA and CDR2 FQGNSA. The CDR3 contains 15 residues. Trimming took off 4 bases at V and 3 bases at J, with 14 bases between the two ends. The CDR3 DNA reads as TGTGCCAGCAGCTCGCCTGGGACGGCGACAGATACGCAGTATTTT. Translating it yields CASSSPGTATDTQYF.

The chain links TRBV10-2 to TRBJ2-3; 10 positions agree with TRBD2. Germline CDR1 is WSHSY and CDR2 is SAAADI. The trim removed 3 bases at V and 0 bases at J, leaving 3 bases unmatched. This CDR3 has 16 amino acids. CDR3 in amino acids: CASSDIAGGSTDTQYF. The CDR3 DNA follows: TGCGCCAGCAGTGATATAGCGGGGGGAAGCACAGATACGCAGTATTTT.

CDR3 loop: CASREGLQETQYF. CDR3 sequence (DNA): TGTGCCAGCAGGGAGGGGCTCCAAGAGACCCAGTACTTC. The V call is TRBV2, the J call TRBJ2-5; possibly TRBD2 for D (6 bases). V was shortened by 6 bases and J by 1 base, with 9 bases between the two germline ends. The CDR3 has 13 amino acids. Per the germline V gene, CDR1 is SNHLY and CDR2 is FYNNEI.

In this sample, this clone is medium-sized. CDR3: CAWGMHRDRGSQHSGNTIYF. The DNA of the CDR3 is TGTGCCTGGGGGATGCATCGGGACAGGGGTAGTCAGCACTCTGGAAACACCATATATTTT. This chain links TRBV30 with TRBJ1-3; 10 positions match TRBD1. Germline CDR1 reads GTSNPN; CDR2 reads SVGIG (reference sequence). The CDR3 is 20 residues long. The J segment lost 0 bases and the V segment lost 5 bases, leaving 19 bases of the junction unmatched.

This clone was observed a handful of times. The rearrangement uses TRBV28 and TRBJ2-7; a possible D gene is TRBD2 (6 bases). V lost 6 bases and J lost 0, with 12 bases in between. Germline CDR1 is MDHEN and CDR2 is SYDVKM. This CDR3 region has 14 residues. The CDR3 spells CASRMREYSYEQYF. Here the CDR3 DNA reads TGTGCCAGCAGAATGCGGGAATACTCCTACGAGCAGTACTTC.

The V and J genes are TRBV7-9 and TRBJ2-1; D gene ambiguous. Germline V gives CDR1 SEHNR, CDR2 FQNEAQ (reference sequence). Trimming stripped 5 bases from V and 8 bases from J, with 7 bases between. The CDR3 is made up of 11 amino acids. For the CDR3, the DNA is TGTGCCAGCAGCGACGTGGATGAGCAGTTCTTC. It is translated as CASSDVDEQFF.

This chain links TRBV28 with TRBJ1-2; D remains unclear. Germline V CDR1 and CDR2: MDHEN, SYDVKM. Trimming shortened V by 6 bases and J by 0 bases, and 5 bases separated the two germline ends. This CDR3 comprises 12 residues. The CDR3 sequence is CASSLANYGYTF. The DNA of the CDR3 is TGTGCCAGCAGCCTAGCTAACTATGGCTACACCTTC.

Only one count was recorded for this clone. V is TRBV19 and J is TRBJ1-5; 11 nucleotides align to TRBD1. The CDR3 runs to 15 residues. Trimming took 3 bases from V and 3 from J; bases not matched to a gene: 1. Germline CDR1 reads LNHDA; CDR2 reads SQIVND (reference sequence). CDR3 protein: CASSMGQGDNQPQHF. For the CDR3, the DNA is TGTGCCAGTAGTATGGGACAGGGGGACAATCAGCCCCAGCATTTT.

The rearrangement uses TRBV19 and TRBJ2-6; TRBD1 matches at 8 bases. Germline CDR1 reads LNHDA; CDR2 reads SQIVND (reference sequence). V gave up 5 bases and J gave up 0 bases; unmatched junction bases: 6. The CDR3 contains 17 residues. The CDR3 region is CASSPGQVTSGANVLTF. For the CDR3, the DNA is TGTGCCAGTAGTCCGGGACAGGTTACCTCTGGGGCCAACGTCCTGACTTTC.